Listed below are T cell receptor beta chains from one sample, sequenced in a study of shared clonotypes between healthy human individuals. TCRdb keeps only in-frame clones here, not all; method: immunoSEQ multiplex PCR. This table holds under 1,100,000 clones, around 75% found once. The sequencing input was memory CD4+ T cells sorted from blood. The receptor set was obtained from a man younger than 35 in good health. Both conserved end residues are part of each CDR3. The order of the fields is CDR3 protein, CDR3 DNA, D gene, CDR3 length, V gene, clone size, J gene. A D gene is named only where the DNA matches it firmly. Part of the rows lack a size; the others show once, few, many or a class for expanded clones.

CDR3 protein: CASSPQRLGETQYF; CDR3 DNA: TGTGCCAGCTCACCACAACGCTTAGGCGAGACCCAGTACTTC; D gene: -; CDR3 length: 14; V gene: TRBV18; clone size: once; J gene: TRBJ2-5
CDR3 protein: CAGGQGSYEQYF; CDR3 DNA: TGTGCCGGGGGACAGGGGTCCTACGAGCAGTACTTC; D gene: TRBD1; CDR3 length: 12; V gene: TRBV11-2; clone size: -; J gene: TRBJ2-7
CDR3 protein: CASRPDVGHYGYTF; CDR3 DNA: TGTGCCAGCAGACCTGACGTTGGGCACTACGGCTACACCTTC; D gene: -; CDR3 length: 14; V gene: TRBV2; clone size: -; J gene: TRBJ1-2
CDR3 protein: CASMGTSGRSEQFF; CDR3 DNA: TGTGCCAGCATGGGGACTAGCGGGAGGAGTGAGCAGTTCTTC; D gene: TRBD2; CDR3 length: 14; V gene: TRBV6-5; clone size: few; J gene: TRBJ2-1
CDR3 protein: CASSLRGARWITEAFF; CDR3 DNA: TGTGCCAGCAGTTTACGGGGGGCGCGGTGGATCACTGAAGCTTTCTTT; D gene: -; CDR3 length: 16; V gene: TRBV27; clone size: -; J gene: TRBJ1-1
CDR3 protein: CASSSNYRDSNQPQHF; CDR3 DNA: TGTGCCAGCAGCTCGAATTATCGGGACAGCAATCAGCCCCAGCATTTT; D gene: -; CDR3 length: 16; V gene: TRBV7-2; clone size: -; J gene: TRBJ1-5
CDR3 protein: CASSLARLAGVGQETQYF; CDR3 DNA: TGCGCCAGCAGCTTGGCGAGACTAGCGGGAGTGGGCCAAGAGACCCAGTACTTC; D gene: TRBD2; CDR3 length: 18; V gene: TRBV5-1; clone size: once; J gene: TRBJ2-5
CDR3 protein: CASSTSLAGAEQYF; CDR3 DNA: TGTGCCAGCAGCACCTCACTAGCGGGAGCCGAGCAGTACTTC; D gene: TRBD2; CDR3 length: 14; V gene: TRBV9; clone size: -; J gene: TRBJ2-7
CDR3 protein: CAWSLVGGSGGETQYF; CDR3 DNA: TGTGCCTGGAGTCTCGTTGGCGGGAGTGGGGGGGAGACCCAGTACTTC; D gene: TRBD2; CDR3 length: 16; V gene: TRBV30; clone size: -; J gene: TRBJ2-5
CDR3 protein: CASWGQHSGNTIYF; CDR3 DNA: TGTGCCAGTTGGGGTCAGCACTCTGGAAACACCATATATTTT; D gene: -; CDR3 length: 14; V gene: TRBV6-1; clone size: -; J gene: TRBJ1-3
CDR3 protein: CASSLTGRNTDTQYF; CDR3 DNA: TGTGCCAGCAGCTTAACGGGACGGAACACAGATACGCAGTATTTT; D gene: -; CDR3 length: 15; V gene: TRBV5-5; clone size: -; J gene: TRBJ2-3
CDR3 protein: CASREAPSNYGYTF; CDR3 DNA: TGTGCCAGCAGGGAGGCACCGTCTAACTATGGCTACACCTTC; D gene: -; CDR3 length: 14; V gene: TRBV6-1; clone size: -; J gene: TRBJ1-2
CDR3 protein: CASSLGNTDTQYF; CDR3 DNA: TGCGCCAGCAGCTTGGGAAACACAGATACGCAGTATTTT; D gene: -; CDR3 length: 13; V gene: TRBV5-1; clone size: once; J gene: TRBJ2-3
CDR3 protein: CASRVAGGLHEQYF; CDR3 DNA: TGTGCCAGCAGAGTAGCGGGGGGGCTCCACGAGCAGTACTTC; D gene: TRBD2; CDR3 length: 14; V gene: TRBV6-5; clone size: -; J gene: TRBJ2-7
CDR3 protein: CASSLEGQPQHF; CDR3 DNA: TGTGCCAGCAGCTTAGAGGGTCAGCCCCAGCATTTT; D gene: -; CDR3 length: 12; V gene: TRBV7-2; clone size: -; J gene: TRBJ1-5
CDR3 protein: CASTRGEGKEQYF; CDR3 DNA: TGTGCCAGCACCCGGGGTGAAGGGAAAGAGCAGTACTTC; D gene: -; CDR3 length: 13; V gene: TRBV5-6; clone size: -; J gene: TRBJ2-7
CDR3 protein: CASSVRDYLTGELFF; CDR3 DNA: TGTGCCAGCAGCGTCAGGGACTACCTCACCGGGGAGCTGTTTTTT; D gene: TRBD2; CDR3 length: 15; V gene: TRBV5-5; clone size: -; J gene: TRBJ2-2
CDR3 protein: CASSSAKELVIETQYF; CDR3 DNA: TGTGCCAGCAGCTCCGCCAAGGAGCTGGTGATCGAGACCCAGTACTTC; D gene: -; CDR3 length: 16; V gene: TRBV11-2; clone size: few; J gene: TRBJ2-5
CDR3 protein: CASSFTSLTGELFF; CDR3 DNA: TGTGCCAGCAGTTTTACATCACTCACCGGGGAGCTGTTTTTT; D gene: -; CDR3 length: 14; V gene: TRBV27; clone size: few; J gene: TRBJ2-2
CDR3 protein: CASSIPQQGISNTGELFF; CDR3 DNA: TGTGCCAGTAGCATCCCCCAACAGGGAATATCGAACACCGGGGAGCTGTTTTTT; D gene: -; CDR3 length: 18; V gene: TRBV19; clone size: -; J gene: TRBJ2-2
CDR3 protein: CAISQRRQFYNSPLHF; CDR3 DNA: TGTGCCATCAGTCAGCGGAGACAGTTCTATAATTCACCCCTCCACTTT; D gene: -; CDR3 length: 16; V gene: TRBV10-3; clone size: -; J gene: TRBJ1-6
CDR3 protein: CASSFGQLRQPQHF; CDR3 DNA: TGTGCCAGCAGCTTTGGACAGCTCCGTCAGCCCCAGCATTTT; D gene: -; CDR3 length: 14; V gene: TRBV5-8; clone size: few; J gene: TRBJ1-5
CDR3 protein: CASSLRGLAGPSYEQYF; CDR3 DNA: TGCGCCAGCAGCTTGCGGGGACTAGCGGGGCCTTCCTACGAGCAGTACTTC; D gene: TRBD2; CDR3 length: 17; V gene: TRBV5-1; clone size: -; J gene: TRBJ2-7
CDR3 protein: CASSPERATNEKLFF; CDR3 DNA: TGCGCCAGCAGCCCGGAGAGAGCAACTAATGAAAAACTGTTTTTT; D gene: -; CDR3 length: 15; V gene: TRBV5-1; clone size: -; J gene: TRBJ1-4
CDR3 protein: CASSDNGDRLGAFF; CDR3 DNA: TGCGCCAGCAGCGACAACGGGGACAGACTGGGGGCTTTCTTT; D gene: TRBD1; CDR3 length: 14; V gene: TRBV5-1; clone size: -; J gene: TRBJ1-1
CDR3 protein: CASSLAGVQETQYF; CDR3 DNA: TGTGCCAGCAGTTTGGCGGGGGTCCAAGAGACCCAGTACTTC; D gene: TRBD2; CDR3 length: 14; V gene: TRBV28; clone size: -; J gene: TRBJ2-5
CDR3 protein: CASSYRVNTEAFF; CDR3 DNA: TGTGCCAGCAGTTACCGGGTTAACACTGAAGCTTTCTTT; D gene: -; CDR3 length: 13; V gene: TRBV6-6; clone size: -; J gene: TRBJ1-1
CDR3 protein: CASTGGATGANVLTF; CDR3 DNA: TGTGCCAGTACGGGGGGGGCCACTGGGGCCAACGTCCTGACTTTC; D gene: TRBD2; CDR3 length: 15; V gene: TRBV19; clone size: few; J gene: TRBJ2-6
CDR3 protein: CASSESTGPTRSYGYTF; CDR3 DNA: TGTGCCAGCAGTGAGAGCACGGGACCTACGAGAAGCTATGGCTACACCTTC; D gene: -; CDR3 length: 17; V gene: TRBV25-1; clone size: -; J gene: TRBJ1-2
CDR3 protein: CASSLFPPGTGEEKLFF; CDR3 DNA: TGTGCCAGCAGCTTATTCCCTCCCGGGACAGGGGAAGAAAAACTGTTTTTT; D gene: TRBD1; CDR3 length: 17; V gene: TRBV7-2; clone size: -; J gene: TRBJ1-4
CDR3 protein: CASRVRDRGTDTQYF; CDR3 DNA: TGTGCCAGCAGAGTCCGGGACAGGGGCACAGATACGCAGTATTTT; D gene: TRBD1; CDR3 length: 15; V gene: TRBV2; clone size: -; J gene: TRBJ2-3
CDR3 protein: CASSQGRGGGNEQFF; CDR3 DNA: TGCGCCAGCAGCCAAGGCAGGGGGGGCGGGAATGAGCAGTTCTTC; D gene: -; CDR3 length: 15; V gene: TRBV4-1; clone size: -; J gene: TRBJ2-1